Each of the 10 T cell receptor beta chains below was sequenced from the same sample in a study of T cells expressing NK-cell markers. From the 5' RACE reads, TCRdb lists one entry per CDR3 protein and no DNA. In total, the table holds over 350,000 distinct CDR3 sequences. Material: blood T cells: a sorted CD56 or NKG2C T cell subset, CD4+ or CD8+ T cells, or bulk PBMC T cells (not recorded which). The receptor source for this set is a woman between 45 and 60 years old in good health.

The chain recombines TRBV19 with TRBJ2-2; the TRBD1 assignment by TCRdb is unverifiable without DNA. The length of the CDR3 is 15 residues. In germline, CDR1 is LNHDA, CDR2 SQIVND (reference sequence). CDR3 amino acids: CASRVDRPNTGELFF.

The CDR3 loop reads CASKQGYEQYF. V and J are TRBV5-1 and TRBJ2-7; TCRdb selects TRBD1, and the lack of DNA leaves this call unchecked. Germline V gene sequence: CDR1 SGHRS, CDR2 YFSETQ. CDR3 size: 11 residues.

The chain recombines TRBV29-1 with TRBJ2-5; TCRdb gives TRBD1 as the D gene, but with no DNA this cannot be confirmed. The CDR3 has 13 amino acids. The germline V gene has CDR1 SQVTM and CDR2 ANQGSEA. The CDR3 loop reads CSVATGLRETQYF.

The chain links TRBV5-1 to TRBJ2-7; lacking DNA, the TRBD1 call made by TCRdb goes unchecked. CDR3 length: 14 amino acids. CDR1 is SGHRS and CDR2 is YFSETQ in the germline V gene. This CDR3 reads CASSLGGGRFEQYF.

The V gene is TRBV19, the J gene TRBJ2-7. The CDR3 sequence is 16 residues long. Germline CDR1 reads LNHDA; CDR2 reads SQIVND (reference sequence). This CDR3 is CASSIVPALSSYEQYF.

The V gene is TRBV12-3 or TRBV12-4, the J gene TRBJ2-2; TCRdb designates TRBD2, a call that cannot be tested without DNA. The CDR3 is 15 amino acids. The CDR3 sequence: CASSLDASYTGELFF.

The chain uses TRBV5-6 and TRBJ2-1. Germline CDR1 reads SGHDT; CDR2 reads YYEEEE. This CDR3 has 13 residues. CDR3 sequence: CASSLGGRGREFF. The full variable domain, completed using reference TRBV5-6 and TRBJ2-1, is DAGVTQSPTHLIKTRGQQVTLRCSPKSGHDTVSWYQQALGQGPQFIFQYYEEEERQRGNFPDRFSGHQFPNYSSELNVNALLLGDSALYLCASSLGGRGREFFGPGTRLTVL.

This chain joins TRBV6-5 and TRBJ2-1; TCRdb gives TRBD2 as the D gene, but with no DNA this cannot be confirmed. CDR1 is MNHEY, CDR2 SVGAGI, per germline. The CDR3 consists of 13 residues. The CDR3 reads CASGGLAQNEQFF.

The genes are TRBV27 and TRBJ1-5; the D call from TCRdb, TRBD1, cannot be confirmed without DNA. The CDR3 loop spans 14 amino acids. CDR1 MNHEY and CDR2 SMNVEV come from the germline V gene (reference sequence). CDR3 sequence reads: CASSTQGGDQPQHF.

This rearrangement joins TRBV3-1 to TRBJ2-7; with no DNA, the TCRdb D assignment of TRBD1 cannot be verified. The CDR3 contains 14 residues. In germline, CDR1 is LGHDT, CDR2 YNNKEL (reference sequence). The chain's CDR3 is CASSQGNALGVQYF.